The 24 T cell receptor beta chains in this list originate from one sample, sequenced in a study of blood T cells in healthy people across ages (dated by TCRdb to about 2015). Libraries were built with 5' RACE. Data came from an Illumina HiSeq 2500. The second PCR ran for about 6 to 11 cycles and used a J-beta primer mix along with a sample-barcoded 5' primer. Through fastp at Q25 and MiXCR, TCRdb rebuilt clones from the public reads, retaining in-frame beta chains. Each CDR3 protein appears once, grouped with its most common genes and DNA. This sample holds about 1,800,000 distinct CDR3 sequences; roughly 28% were observed only once. Of the sample, 6.5% to 8.5% falls within the top ten clones. Sequenced input: blood. These receptors were taken from a woman in her twenties or thirties in good health.

This clonotype appeared a few times. This chain uses TRBV6-5 with TRBJ1-3, with TRBD1 matching over 8 bases. CDR3 length equals 15 residues. Germline V gene data show CDR1 as MNHEY and CDR2 as SVGAGI. V trimming: 2 bases; J trimming: 0 bases; junction bases outside the gene matches: 0. DNA of the CDR3: TGTGCCAGCAGTTACGGGACAGGCTCTGGAAACACCATATATTTT. It encodes CASSYGTGSGNTIYF.

The sample holds many counts of this clonotype. The gene calls are TRBV7-9 and TRBJ1-2; D is perhaps TRBD1 (5 bases). CDR3 length: 13 amino acids. Germline V lookup: CDR1 SEHNR, CDR2 FQNEAQ (reference sequence). V was shortened by 2 bases and J by 6 bases, with 10 bases between the two germline ends. CDR3 nucleotides: TGTGCCAGCAGCTTAAGCGACAGTGATGGCTACACCTTC. Translating gives CASSLSDSDGYTF. Complete variable domain (other parts from reference TRBV7-9 and TRBJ1-2): DTGVSQNPRHKITKRGQNVTFRCDPISEHNRLYWYRQTLGQGPEFLTYFQNEAQLEKSRLLSDRFSAERPKGSFSTLEIQRTEQGDSAMYLCASSLSDSDGYTFGSGTRLTVV.

V gene TRBV12-3 or TRBV12-4 combines with J gene TRBJ2-1; D gene ambiguous. Deletions cut 6 bases from V and 1 base from J, with 10 bases between. This CDR3 has 14 residues. The chain's CDR3 is CASRLMGSYNEQFF. CDR3 in DNA: TGTGCCAGCAGACTCATGGGGTCCTACAATGAGCAGTTCTTC.

This clonotype has a handful of counts. The rearrangement joins TRBV20-1 to TRBJ1-6, with 8 positions matching TRBD1. Germline V gene sequence: CDR1 DFQATT, CDR2 SNEGSKA (reference sequence). The CDR3 runs to 15 residues. Germline trimming cut 0 bases from V and 11 bases from J; bases unmatched to any gene: 9. The DNA of the CDR3 is TGCAGTGCTAGAGATCGACAGGGGTTTCCTACACCCCTCCACTTT. This sequence encodes CSARDRQGFPTPLHF.

The rearrangement joins TRBV5-1 to TRBJ1-2; a weak D match, TRBD1 (5 bases). CDR3 length equals 15 residues. V was pared by 4 bases and J by 4 bases, with 17 bases between. Germline lookup yields CDR1 SGHRS and CDR2 YFSETQ. CDR3 DNA: TGCGCCAGCAGCCCGGGGGAGCGACCTGTCTATGGCTACACCTTC. It yields the protein CASSPGERPVYGYTF.

This clonotype has at least ten counts. The CDR3 loop reads CAISEKYRGSDTQYF. The CDR3 nucleotides read TGTGCCATCAGTGAAAAGTACAGGGGCTCAGATACGCAGTATTTT. The chain combines TRBV10-3 with TRBJ2-3; 7 bases fit TRBD1. CDR3 length: 15 amino acids. J was trimmed by 4 bases and V by 3 bases; bases with no gene match: 7. Germline CDR1 ENHRY, CDR2 SYGVKD.

This clonotype was counted only a few times. V is TRBV20-1 and J is TRBJ2-7; 9 positions agree with TRBD2. CDR1 and CDR2 from the germline V gene are DFQATT and SNEGSKA (reference sequence). V lost 1 base and J lost 4; bases outside the gene matches: 5. There are 14 residues in the CDR3. CDR3 in amino acids: CSARASGALYEQYF. The CDR3 DNA sequence: TGCAGTGCTAGAGCTAGCGGGGCATTATACGAGCAGTACTTC.

This chain joins TRBV2 and TRBJ2-1; no clear D. The CDR3 has 15 residues. The V gene's germline CDR1 is SNHLY and CDR2 FYNNEI. The V and J ends lost 2 bases and 3 bases respectively, with 11 bases between them. Here the CDR3 DNA reads TGTGCCAGCAGTGAACTCCCTGGTGGCTACAATGAGCAGTTCTTC. Translation: CASSELPGGYNEQFF.

This clonotype was picked up one time. The J gene is TRBJ2-5, the V gene TRBV5-1; a possible D gene is TRBD1 (5 bases). The CDR3 consists of 18 residues. Per the germline V gene, CDR1 is SGHRS and CDR2 is YFSETQ. V lost 0 bases, J lost 1 base, and 19 bases lay in between. The CDR3 region has the DNA TGCGCCAGCAGCTTGGCCTATGGGGTAGCAGGGTCCCAAGAGACCCAGTACTTC. It codes for CASSLAYGVAGSQETQYF. Based on the CDR3 plus reference TRBV5-1 and TRBJ2-5, the full variable domain is KAGVTQTPRYLIKTRGQQVTLSCSPISGHRSVSWYQQTPGQGLQFLFEYFSETQRNKGNFPGRFSGRQFSNSRSEMNVSTLELGDSALYLCASSLAYGVAGSQETQYFGPGTRLLVL.

This clonotype was picked up a small number of times. The chain employs TRBV20-1 and TRBJ1-2; D gene ambiguous. The V gene's germline CDR1 is DFQATT and CDR2 SNEGSKA (reference sequence). Trimming took 0 bases from V and 3 from J, leaving 11 bases between them. CDR3 length: 14 residues. Here the CDR3 DNA reads TGCAGTGCTAGAGATTCTAAGGGATACTATGGCTACACCTTC. Its protein is CSARDSKGYYGYTF.

This clonotype was seen repeatedly, ten times or more. The chain recombines TRBV29-1 with TRBJ1-2; maybe TRBD1 (5 bases). V gave up 6 bases and J gave up 1 base, with 12 bases separating them. Germline lookup yields CDR1 SQVTM and CDR2 ANQGSEA. The CDR3 runs 13 residues. The CDR3 reads CSVMTEVNYGYTF. The CDR3 nucleotides are TGCAGCGTGATGACAGAGGTTAACTATGGCTACACCTTC.

The chain joins TRBV2 to TRBJ2-1; 12 bases line up with TRBD2. The CDR3 consists of 16 residues. Germline V gene lookup returns CDR1 SNHLY and CDR2 FYNNEI. V shed 5 bases and J 6 bases; nucleotides not matched to a gene: 8. The CDR3 spells CASSFYGTSGPNEQFF. The CDR3 DNA is TGTGCCAGCAGTTTCTACGGGACTAGCGGGCCCAATGAGCAGTTCTTC.

This clonotype was found many times. The rearrangement uses TRBV23-1 and TRBJ1-4, with D hard to call. TRBV23-1 is placed among ORFs of uncertain function. The V and J ends lost 3 bases and 1 base respectively, with 21 bases between them. This CDR3 is 19 amino acids long. The CDR3 DNA sequence: TGCGCCAGCAGTCACTACCGGACCCCGCGGGGTAGAACTAATGAAAAACTGTTTTTT. This translates into CASSHYRTPRGRTNEKLFF.

This clonotype was counted at least ten times. The V and J genes are TRBV12-3 or TRBV12-4 and TRBJ2-1, with 12 bases fitting TRBD2. The V and J ends lost 6 bases and 6 bases, in that order; junction bases with no gene match: 6. CDR3 length: 15 residues. CDR3: CASRLLAGGFNEQFF. CDR3 sequence (DNA): TGTGCCAGCAGGCTCCTAGCGGGGGGGTTCAATGAGCAGTTCTTC.

The rearrangement joins TRBV6-1 to TRBJ2-3; 11 bases are shared with TRBD2. CDR1 and CDR2 (germline): MNHNS, SASEGT. V lost 5 bases to trimming and J lost 2 bases; unmatched junction nucleotides: 6. The CDR3 covers 16 residues. The CDR3 sequence is CASSRASGGFTDTQYF. The CDR3 nucleotides are TGTGCCAGCAGTCGGGCTAGCGGGGGGTTCACAGATACGCAGTATTTT.

This sequence joins TRBV27 and TRBJ2-2, with D perhaps TRBD1 (5 bases). Trimming removed 2 bases from V and 1 base from J, with 17 bases in between. Germline lookup yields CDR1 MNHEY and CDR2 SMNVEV (reference sequence). This CDR3 comprises 18 residues. The CDR3 protein is CASSLQGWAGWNTGELFF. As DNA, the CDR3 is TGTGCCAGCAGTTTACAGGGCTGGGCAGGGTGGAACACCGGGGAGCTGTTTTTT.

This clonotype was counted a single time. V usage is TRBV4-1 and J usage is TRBJ2-2, with 13 bases aligning to TRBD2. CDR1 MGHRA and CDR2 YSYEKL come from the germline V gene. Trimming at V came to 0 bases and at J to 8 bases, leaving 3 bases not matched to a gene. The CDR3 consists of 16 residues. CDR3 DNA sequence: TGCGCCAGCAGCCAAGAACTAGCGGGGGGGATTGGGGAGCTGTTTTTT. Its translation is CASSQELAGGIGELFF.

This rearrangement joins TRBV20-1 to TRBJ2-5; the D is unclear. V dropped 3 bases and J dropped 9 bases, with 11 bases sitting between them. The CDR3 sequence is 11 residues long. Germline CDR1 and CDR2: DFQATT and SNEGSKA (reference sequence). The CDR3 protein is CSASDLTAQYF. CDR3 in DNA: TGCAGTGCTAGTGACCTAACGGCCCAGTACTTC.

The rearrangement joins TRBV28 to TRBJ2-1, with 8 bases fitting TRBD2. Germline V gives CDR1 MDHEN, CDR2 SYDVKM. This CDR3 has 15 residues. With V trimmed by 7 bases and J by 2 bases, 7 bases remained unmatched. CDR3 sequence: CASNSGGPTYNEQFF. In DNA, the CDR3 is TGTGCCAGCAATTCGGGGGGGCCAACCTACAATGAGCAGTTCTTC. The full variable domain, its missing parts supplied by reference TRBV28 and TRBJ2-1, is DVKVTQSSRYLVKRTGEKVFLECVQDMDHENMFWYRQDPGLGLRLIYFSYDVKMKEKGDIPEGYSVSREKKERFSLILESASTNQTSMYLCASNSGGPTYNEQFFGPGTRLTVL.

This clonotype has more than one count but fewer than ten. The V call is TRBV4-3, the J call TRBJ2-2; D unresolved. CDR1 and CDR2 (germline): LGHNA, YSLEER. This CDR3 region has 17 residues. Trimming removed 0 bases from V and 0 bases from J, with 11 bases in between. CDR3 bases: TGCGCCAGCAGCCAAGATCAAGCCAGTGCGAACACCGGGGAGCTGTTTTTT. Residues: CASSQDQASANTGELFF.

This clonotype was recorded a few times. The genes are TRBV11-1 and TRBJ2-1; 7 positions agree with TRBD2. This CDR3 region has 24 residues. With V trimmed by 1 base and J by 2 bases, 29 bases remained unmatched. Looked up from germline, CDR1 is SGHAT and CDR2 is FQDESV (reference sequence). Here the CDR3 DNA reads TGTGCCAGCAGCTTAGTTATGGGCTCTAGCGGTTTTTACGGCCACCCGATGGCCTACAATGAGCAGTTCTTC. Its translation: CASSLVMGSSGFYGHPMAYNEQFF.

Concerning this clonotype itself: A much larger clone differs from this one at a single base, so this may be a read error. The V gene is TRBV25-1, the J gene TRBJ2-7; D may be TRBD2 (5 bases). The CDR3 length is 14 residues. Germline assignment: CDR1 MGHDK and CDR2 SYGVNS. The CDR3 DNA is TGTGCCAGCGTCCCACCGCCATCTGACTACGAGCAGGACTTC. It is translated as CASVPPPSDYEQDF.

This clonotype has a count of ten or more. The CDR3 nucleotides are TGTGCCATCAGTGATAGGAAGGGCTCGAATTCACCCCTCCACTTT. It codes for CAISDRKGSNSPLHF. The V and J genes are TRBV10-3 and TRBJ1-6; no definite D call. Germline V lookup: CDR1 ENHRY, CDR2 SYGVKD. The V end was cut by 3 bases, the J end by 7 bases, with 13 bases between. The CDR3 is 15 residues long.

As concerns this clonotype: One end of the junction varies from germline; a read error may be responsible. CDR3 loop: CASSSTPTGPAYGYTF. The CDR3 bases are TGTGCCAGTAGTTCGACCCCCACAGGGCCGGCCTATGGCTACACCTTC. The chain joins TRBV12-3 or TRBV12-4 to TRBJ1-2; possible D gene TRBD1, 6 bases. The CDR3 runs to 16 residues.